The entry below describes one T cell receptor (beta chain). This entry belongs to a study of T-cell reconstitution after alpha-beta-depleted transplantation in children. The CDR3 sequence is 15 residues long. Germline CDR1 MNHNS, CDR2 SASEGT. The germline V and J ends were trimmed by 6 bases and 6 bases, with 17 bases remaining between them. Unique molecular identifiers were used in preparing the TCRbeta library. From the PCR reads, TCRdb called clonotypes with MiXCR, one entry per CDR3 protein. The table lists around 530,000 distinct CDR3 sequences, over 25% of them singletons, with about 2.3% in the top ten.

The source was PBMCs from the stem cell graft donor, collected from the stem cell graft. The V and J genes are TRBV6-1 and TRBJ2-2; weak D call: TRBD2 (6 bases). The TCR sequence derives from a human donor who donated a stem cell graft to a child with aplastic anemia. The CDR3 DNA reads as TGTGCCAGCAGCAGCTCCTCGGGGGAAGCCGGGGAGCTGTTTTTT. Amino acid sequence: CASSSSSGEAGELFF.